The clone carrying this T cell receptor beta chain was counted many times. A J-beta primer mix and a sample-barcoded 5' primer were used in a second PCR of roughly 7 to 12 cycles. TCRdb ran MiXCR on the 5' RACE reads and lists one entry per CDR3 protein. The sample lists about 930,000 distinct CDR3 sequences; almost 30% were seen once. The data originate from a study of blood T cells in healthy people across ages. Per germline, CDR1 SGDLS and CDR2 YYNGEE. This CDR3 contains 13 residues. V lost 4 bases and J lost 5, with 12 bases in between. These data were also filed under a second study, of T cells of mothers and their children.

Sequencing was performed on blood. This TCR was recovered from a woman between 35 and 50 years old in good health. V gene TRBV9 combines with J gene TRBJ2-5, with D unclear. The CDR3 nucleotides read TGTGCCAGCAGCCCAGCCCCGAGGGAGACCCAGTACTTC. As protein: CASSPAPRETQYF.